This entry is about one TCR beta chain. At one end the junction does not follow the germline gene, possibly because of a read error. These data belong to a study of tumor-infiltrating lymphocytes in primary liver carcinoma. Germline CDR1 and CDR2: SGHAT and FQNNGV. The CDR3 has 16 amino acids. Taking 20-30 mg of unsorted bulk tissue, the authors co-extracted RNA and DNA. A constant-region primer primed TCR beta cDNA synthesis from 450 to 550 ng of total RNA. Investigators got TCR beta libraries out of three nested multiplex PCR rounds, done with slightly modified ARM-PCR. In the first two PCR rounds, TRBV1-TRBV30 forward primers were paired with a C-beta reverse primer, and each round lasted roughly 9 cycles. Each CDR3 protein gets one entry after TCRdb re-called the multiplex PCR reads with MiXCR. The data hold about 64,000 distinct CDR3 sequences, with about 65% observed a single time.

This TCR came from a man aged 35 to 55 with primary liver carcinoma and hepatitis B virus infection. The chain joins TRBV11-2 to TRBJ2-2; possible D gene TRBD1, 5 bases. Sequenced sample: liver tumor tissue from sampling region 4. The subset denotes: tumor region T4, right-lateral pole. The CDR3 bases are TGCGCCGGCAACAGGCTTAGGAGCGCGAACACCGGGGAGCTGTTTTTT. It encodes CAGNRLRSANTGELFF.